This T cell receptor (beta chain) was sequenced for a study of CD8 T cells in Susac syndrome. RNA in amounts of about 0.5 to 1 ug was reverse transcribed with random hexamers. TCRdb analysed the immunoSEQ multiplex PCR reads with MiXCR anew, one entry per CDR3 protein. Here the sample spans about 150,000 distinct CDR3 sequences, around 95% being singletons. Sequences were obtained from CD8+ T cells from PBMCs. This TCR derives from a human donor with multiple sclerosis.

The CDR3 loop reads CSVEDRTYGYTF. The CDR3 DNA sequence: TGCAGCGTTGAAGACCGTACCTATGGCTACACCTTC. The chain couples TRBV29-1 to TRBJ1-2; no clear D gene. The V gene lost 0 bases and the J gene lost 4 bases, with 6 bases spanning the gap. The CDR3 length is 12 residues. Germline V lookup: CDR1 SQVTM, CDR2 ANQGSEA.